This TCR beta chain derives from a study of shared clonotypes between healthy human individuals. V gave up 4 bases and J gave up 5 bases, with 9 bases separating them. The CDR3 length is 11 residues. Germline-derived CDR1 and CDR2 are DFQATT and SNEGSKA (reference sequence). Running of the assay took place at deep level. Repertoires were generated with immunoSEQ multiplex PCR, while TCRdb's copy carries only in-frame clones and drops some. The table lists over a million clones, around 97% of them singletons. The TCR sequence derives from a man younger than 40 in good health. V and J are TRBV20-1 and TRBJ2-7; possibly TRBD2 for D (5 bases). Sequenced input: naive CD4+ T cells sorted from blood. Subset given: CD45RA+ positively selected. Written as DNA, the CDR3 is TGCAGTGCTAATCTAGCAAACGAGCAGTACTTC. Translated, it gives CSANLANEQYF.